This TCR beta chain was obtained from a study of blood T cell repertoires in COVID-19. Looking at the study overall: The United States, Italy and Spain provided the acute and convalescent COVID-19 samples.

Trimming took 6 bases from V and 8 from J; bases not matched to a gene: 10. Germline loops: CDR1 MNHEY, CDR2 SVGEGT. This CDR3 is built from 15 residues. Authors' data handling: Amplified reference gene primers provided the basis for estimating nucleated cell counts. Here immunoSEQ multiplex PCR was the method, and the copy in TCRdb shows in-frame clones only, minus some. V and J calls plus clone size are reproduced from that table; the DNA served to infer D and trimming. The table lists over 120,000 clones, over 70% of them singletons. The sequenced material came from peripheral blood. The rearrangement joins TRBV6-2 or TRBV6-3 to TRBJ2-1; 10 bases agree with TRBD2. This TCR was recovered from a human donor in a cohort sampled during active COVID-19. Written as DNA, the CDR3 is TGTGCCAGCAGCCCTTCCCTAGCGGGGGTTTATGAGCAGTTCTTC. It is translated as CASSPSLAGVYEQFF.